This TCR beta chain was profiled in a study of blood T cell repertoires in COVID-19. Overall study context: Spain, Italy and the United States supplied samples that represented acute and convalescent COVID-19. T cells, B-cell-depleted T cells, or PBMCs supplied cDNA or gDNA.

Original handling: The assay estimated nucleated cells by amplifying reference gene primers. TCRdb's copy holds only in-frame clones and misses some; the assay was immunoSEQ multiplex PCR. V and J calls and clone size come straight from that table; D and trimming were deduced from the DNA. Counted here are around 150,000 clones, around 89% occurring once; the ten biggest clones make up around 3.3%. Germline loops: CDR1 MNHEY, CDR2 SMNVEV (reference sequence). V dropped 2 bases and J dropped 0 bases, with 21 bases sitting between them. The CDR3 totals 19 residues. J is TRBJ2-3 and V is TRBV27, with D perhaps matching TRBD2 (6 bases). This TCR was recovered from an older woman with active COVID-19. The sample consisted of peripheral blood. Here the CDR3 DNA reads TGTGCCAGCAGTTTAGGGACTCCGAACACTCTCTATAGCACAGATACGCAGTATTTT. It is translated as CASSLGTPNTLYSTDTQYF.